These T cell receptor beta chains were read from a single sample in a study of cytotoxic CD8 clonotypes in ibrutinib-treated CLL. Generated by immunoSEQ multiplex PCR, the TCRdb table keeps only in-frame clones and is missing some. The table includes tens of thousands of clones, 70% to 80% detected once. Sequencing was performed on PBMCs, taken after 36 months of ibrutinib treatment. The origin of the receptors is a human donor with chronic lymphocytic leukemia. CDR3s include the opening cysteine and the closing phenylalanine or tryptophan. A D gene is named only where the DNA matches it firmly. For some rows the clone size is stated as once, few or many, or as a class when expanded; others skip it.

v_gene	d_gene	abundance	j_gene	CDR3nt	CDR3aa
TRBV9	-	-	TRBJ2-7	TGCGCCAGCAGCCAAGATAACAGGGACTACGAGCAGTACTTC	CASSQDNRDYEQYF
TRBV19	-	-	TRBJ1-2	TGTGCCAGTAGATCTGGCTACACCTTC	CASRSGYTF
TRBV7-9	TRBD2	-	TRBJ2-7	TGTGCCAGCAGCCCCCAACTAGCGGGGGCGACCTACGAGCAGTACTTC	CASSPQLAGATYEQYF
TRBV5-5	-	-	TRBJ1-2	TGTGCCAGCAGCCCCTGGGGACCAGGAATCTATGGCTACACCTTC	CASSPWGPGIYGYTF
TRBV5-1	TRBD2	-	TRBJ2-2	TGCGCCAGCACCGACCTTACTAGCGGGAACACCGGGGAGCTGTTTTTT	CASTDLTSGNTGELFF
TRBV10-3	-	-	TRBJ2-5	TGTGCCATCAGTATCGGCACAGAAGAGACCCAGTACTTC	CAISIGTEETQYF
TRBV5-1	-	-	TRBJ1-3	TGCGCCAGCAGCTTGGATCGGGTCCGGGACTCTGGAAACACCATATATTTT	CASSLDRVRDSGNTIYF
TRBV27	TRBD1	once	TRBJ2-7	TGTGCCAGCAGTTTTTCCTTAAGACAGGGTTTTTCCTACGAGCAGTACTTC	CASSFSLRQGFSYEQYF
TRBV2	TRBD1	-	TRBJ1-6	TGTGCCAGCCTTCCCGGGACAGGGGGCGGCTATAATTCACCCCTCCACTTT	CASLPGTGGGYNSPLHF
TRBV9	TRBD1	-	TRBJ2-5	TGTGCCAGCAGCCCCGAGACAGGGGTTGAGACCCAGTACTTC	CASSPETGVETQYF
TRBV9	-	-	TRBJ2-1	TGTGCCAGCAGCATTTCTGTAGGGGGTGAGCAGTTCTTC	CASSISVGGEQFF
TRBV27	TRBD1	-	TRBJ2-3	TGTGCCAGCAGTTTCCTCGGACAGGGCCCTAGCACAGATACGCAGTATTTT	CASSFLGQGPSTDTQYF
TRBV5-6	-	-	TRBJ1-1	TGTGCCAGCAGCTTGGGGTCGCTGAACACTGAAGCTTTCTTT	CASSLGSLNTEAFF
TRBV4-3	-	-	TRBJ1-5	TGCGCCAGCAGCCAAGCGTGGACAGAGTCGGAGCCCCAGCATTTT	CASSQAWTESEPQHF
TRBV4-3	-	-	TRBJ2-1	TGCGCCAGCAGCGTCGGGGCCTACAATGAGCAGTTCTTC	CASSVGAYNEQFF
TRBV7-2	TRBD1	-	TRBJ1-2	TGTGCCAGCAGCTTAGCGACAGGGGCCCTTGGCTACACCTTC	CASSLATGALGYTF
TRBV5-6	TRBD1	-	TRBJ2-7	TGTGCCAGCAGCTTTGGACAGGGATACTACGAGCAGTACTTC	CASSFGQGYYEQYF
TRBV4-1	-	-	TRBJ1-4	TGCGCCAGCAGCCTCGCGCAAGGGGCTTTTAATGAAAAACTGTTTTTT	CASSLAQGAFNEKLFF
TRBV29-1	TRBD2	few	TRBJ2-3	TGCAGCGTTGACCGGACTAGCGGTGGCACAGATACGCAGTATTTT	CSVDRTSGGTDTQYF
TRBV28	TRBD1	-	TRBJ1-1	TGTGCCAGCAGGCCCTACAGGGGCCCTGAAGCTTTCTTT	CASRPYRGPEAFF
TRBV7-9	-	-	TRBJ2-1	TGTGCCAGCAGCCGGGATACAGGGTGGAAGTTCTTC	CASSRDTGWKFF
TRBV19	-	few	TRBJ1-5	TGTGCCACCAGGGACACCGGGTTGAATCAGCCCCAGCATTTT	CATRDTGLNQPQHF
TRBV7-2	-	-	TRBJ2-3	TGTGCCAGCAGCCCCTTACTAGGTACGCAGTATTTT	CASSPLLGTQYF
TRBV11-2	-	-	TRBJ2-3	TGTGCCAGCAGCTCGGATCTTGGGCAGTATTTT	CASSSDLGQYF
TRBV5-1	-	-	TRBJ1-3	TGCGCCAGCAGCTTCTCCAGCTCTGGAAACACCATATATTTT	CASSFSSSGNTIYF
TRBV27	-	-	TRBJ1-5	TGTGCCAGCAGCCCCGTTGGGGGGCATTTTAGCAATCAGCCCCAGCATTTT	CASSPVGGHFSNQPQHF
TRBV19	TRBD1	-	TRBJ1-1	TGTGCCAGTAGGGAGGACAGGGGGCGCGTTGAAGCTTTCTTT	CASREDRGRVEAFF
TRBV19	TRBD1	-	TRBJ1-4	TGTGCCAGTAGTCCTTTCCGGGACAGGGACAAAGAAAAACTGTTTTTT	CASSPFRDRDKEKLFF
TRBV5-6	-	-	TRBJ2-1	TGTGCCAGCAGCTGGTCGGTAAATGAGCAGTTCTTC	CASSWSVNEQFF
TRBV2	-	-	TRBJ2-7	TGTGCCAGCAGTGAGGGCGGTAGCTCCTACGAGCAGTACTTC	CASSEGGSSYEQYF
TRBV15	-	-	TRBJ1-1	TGTGCCACCAGCAGAGATGCTGAAGCTTTCTTT	CATSRDAEAFF
TRBV27	-	few	TRBJ1-2	TGTGCCAGCAGTTTAGGGCCTACTGGCTATGGCTACACCTTC	CASSLGPTGYGYTF
TRBV15	-	-	TRBJ1-2	TGTGCCACCAGCGCAGGGGCTTTAGGCTACACCTTC	CATSAGALGYTF
TRBV19	-	few	TRBJ1-6	TGTGCCAGTAGTCTCAGCCAGTCTAATTCACCCCTCCACTTT	CASSLSQSNSPLHF
TRBV6-5	TRBD2	-	TRBJ2-1	TGTGCCGCGCGAGGGACTAGCGGTCCTGAGCAGTTCTTC	CAARGTSGPEQFF
TRBV6-6	TRBD1	-	TRBJ1-1	TGTGCCAGCACCTCGGGACAGGGAGTGGCTGAAGCTTTCTTT	CASTSGQGVAEAFF
TRBV7-9	-	-	TRBJ1-4	TGTGCCAGCAGCTCCTCACAGATGTGGAGAACTAATGAAAAACTGTTTTTT	CASSSSQMWRTNEKLFF
TRBV7-8	-	-	TRBJ2-5	TGTGCCCTCGGGCTCAGGCCAAGTAAAGCGGAGACCCAGTACTTC	CALGLRPSKAETQYF
TRBV11-2	TRBD2	-	TRBJ2-5	TGTGCCAGCAGGCATTCGGGACTAGACCAGGCAGGGACCCAGTACTTC	CASRHSGLDQAGTQYF
TRBV6-5	TRBD1	-	TRBJ1-1	TGTGCCAGCAGTTACAGGGGGCCCCGAGTAACTGAAGCTTTCTTT	CASSYRGPRVTEAFF
TRBV7-3	-	-	TRBJ2-3	TGTGCCAGCAGCGCCGGGCTCCCGGAAGATACGCAGTATTTT	CASSAGLPEDTQYF
TRBV5-1	TRBD1	-	TRBJ1-1	TGCGCCAGCAGCTCAGGGACAGGTTGGACTGAAGCTTTCTTT	CASSSGTGWTEAFF
TRBV2	-	-	TRBJ2-7	TGTGCCAGCAGTGAGGGGTTCGGAGCCTACGAGCAGTACTTC	CASSEGFGAYEQYF
TRBV6-5	TRBD1	-	TRBJ1-2	TGTGCCAGCAGTAATCCCGGGACAGGCTATGGCTACACCTTC	CASSNPGTGYGYTF
TRBV6-5	TRBD1	-	TRBJ2-7	TGTGCCAGCAGTCCGCGGACAGGAGCCTACTACGAGCAGTACTTC	CASSPRTGAYYEQYF
TRBV7-9	-	-	TRBJ1-5	TGTGCCAGCAGCCATACGACGGAGTATAGCAATCAGCCCCAGCATTTT	CASSHTTEYSNQPQHF